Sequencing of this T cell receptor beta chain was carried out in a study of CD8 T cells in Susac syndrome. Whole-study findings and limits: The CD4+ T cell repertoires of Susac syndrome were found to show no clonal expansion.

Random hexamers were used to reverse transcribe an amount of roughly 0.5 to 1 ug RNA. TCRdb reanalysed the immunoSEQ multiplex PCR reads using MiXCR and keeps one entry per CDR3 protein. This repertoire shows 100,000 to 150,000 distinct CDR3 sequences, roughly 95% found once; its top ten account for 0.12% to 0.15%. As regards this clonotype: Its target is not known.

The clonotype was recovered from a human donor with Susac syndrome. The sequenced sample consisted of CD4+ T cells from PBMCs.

This chain's CDR3 is CASSPGLAGGEDTQYF. The CDR3 DNA is TGTGCCAGCAGCCCGGGACTAGCGGGAGGAGAAGATACGCAGTATTTT. The rearrangement joins TRBV3-1 to TRBJ2-3; 15 nucleotides align to TRBD2. The germline gives CDR1 LGHDT, CDR2 YNNKEL (reference sequence). The CDR3 is made up of 16 amino acids. Trimming cost V 4 bases and J 5 bases; bases outside gene matches: 4.